This passage covers 31 T cell receptor beta chains from one sample sequenced in a study of cytomegalovirus exposure and HLA in healthy donors. PCR employed 60 Vbeta and 13 Jbeta primers. The assay was immunoSEQ multiplex PCR, and TCRdb's table has in-frame clones only and misses some. The table for this sample gives 21,000 or so clones. Input material: PBMCs. The receptors here all came from a man aged 55 to 70 in good health and CMV-seropositive.

The chain has TRBV10-3 and TRBJ1-1; D remains unclear. Deletions cut 2 bases from V and 6 bases from J, with 7 bases between. The CDR3 totals 12 residues. Germline V gives CDR1 ENHRY, CDR2 SYGVKD. CDR3 amino acids: CAISEGRAEAFF. The CDR3 DNA reads TGTGCCATCAGTGAGGGGAGAGCTGAAGCTTTCTTT.

The chain carries TRBV29-1 and TRBJ2-1; 9 bases fit TRBD2. The length of the CDR3 is 16 residues. The germline gives CDR1 SQVTM, CDR2 ANQGSEA. Unmatched junction bases numbered 7, after V lost 0 bases and J lost 4 bases. CDR3 region: CSVEEIAGAGYNEQFF. The CDR3 DNA follows: TGCAGCGTTGAAGAAATAGCGGGAGCCGGGTACAATGAGCAGTTCTTC.

V gene TRBV9 combines with J gene TRBJ2-1; 11 nucleotides line up with TRBD2. Germline loops: CDR1 SGDLS, CDR2 YYNGEE. This CDR3 has 16 amino acids. V shed 4 bases and J 9 bases; nucleotides not matched to a gene: 12. CDR3 loop: CASSPPSGRPSVEQFF. Here the CDR3 DNA reads TGTGCCAGCAGCCCGCCTAGCGGGAGGCCTAGCGTTGAGCAGTTCTTC.

CDR3 DNA: TGTGCCAGCAGCTCAGGGACTAGCGCCTACGAGCAGTACTTC. Translating it yields CASSSGTSAYEQYF. V gene TRBV5-5 combines with J gene TRBJ2-7, with 10 bases that match TRBD2. This CDR3 region has 14 residues. In germline, CDR1 is SGHKS, CDR2 YYEKEE (reference sequence). Trimming cost V 3 bases and J 2 bases; bases outside gene matches: 2.

The chain employs TRBV18 and TRBJ1-2; 7 positions agree with TRBD1. Germline-derived CDR1 and CDR2 are KGHSH and LQKENI. The V and J ends lost 3 bases and 3 bases, in that order; junction bases with no gene match: 4. The CDR3 runs to 14 residues. The CDR3 region is CASSPPGTDYGYTF. Written as DNA, the CDR3 is TGTGCCAGCTCACCGCCCGGGACAGACTATGGCTACACCTTC.

The rearrangement links TRBV7-9 to TRBJ2-2; 9 bases map to TRBD1. CDR3 length: 15 residues. Germline loops: CDR1 SEHNR, CDR2 FQNEAQ (reference sequence). The V gene end was trimmed by 6 bases and the J gene end by 4 bases; junction bases not matched to a gene: 6. The CDR3 sequence: CASRPGQGLTGELFF. The CDR3 DNA reads TGTGCCAGCAGACCGGGACAGGGCCTCACCGGGGAGCTGTTTTTT.

The chain joins TRBV5-1 to TRBJ2-7, with 7 bases that match TRBD1. Trimming took 0 bases from V and 4 from J; bases not matched to a gene: 7. In germline, CDR1 is SGHRS, CDR2 YFSETQ. The CDR3 contains 15 residues. The CDR3 nucleotides read TGCGCCAGCAGCTTGGTAGGGGACAGAGATTACGAGCAGTACTTC. This sequence encodes CASSLVGDRDYEQYF. The full variable domain, rest sourced from reference TRBV5-1 and TRBJ2-7, is KAGVTQTPRYLIKTRGQQVTLSCSPISGHRSVSWYQQTPGQGLQFLFEYFSETQRNKGNFPGRFSGRQFSNSRSEMNVSTLELGDSALYLCASSLVGDRDYEQYFGPGTRLTVT.

The V gene is TRBV5-6, the J gene TRBJ2-4; TRBD1 matches at 10 bases. V was clipped by 4 bases and J by 8 bases; unmatched bases: 6. The CDR3 has 14 residues. CDR1 and CDR2 from the germline V gene are SGHDT and YYEEEE. CDR3 DNA sequence: TGTGCCAGCAGCGACGGGACAGGGGACGACATTCAGTACTTC. Amino acids: CASSDGTGDDIQYF. The complete variable domain, with remaining parts taken from reference TRBV5-6 and TRBJ2-4, reads DAGVTQSPTHLIKTRGQQVTLRCSPKSGHDTVSWYQQALGQGPQFIFQYYEEEERQRGNFPDRFSGHQFPNYSSELNVNALLLGDSALYLCASSDGTGDDIQYFGAGTRLSVL.

The chain links TRBV13 to TRBJ1-1; D unresolved. This CDR3 has 13 amino acids. V was trimmed by 3 bases and J by 2 bases, leaving 7 bases between them. CDR1 is PRHDT and CDR2 is FYEKMQ in the germline V gene (reference sequence). The CDR3 loop is CASSLEGNTEAFF. The CDR3 nucleotides read TGTGCCAGCAGCTTGGAGGGTAACACTGAAGCTTTCTTT.

V gene TRBV29-1 combines with J gene TRBJ1-3, with TRBD1 matching over 7 bases. CDR1 is SQVTM, CDR2 ANQGSEA, per germline. After removal of 0 bases from V and 4 bases from J, the junction contained 9 bases not matched to a gene. This CDR3 has 16 amino acids. The CDR3 DNA reads TGCAGCGTTGAAGATCAAAGGGGGCGCTCGGGAAACACCATATATTTT. Translating it yields CSVEDQRGRSGNTIYF. Full variable domain (missing parts from reference TRBV29-1 and TRBJ1-3): SAVISQKPSRDICQRGTSLTIQCQVDSQVTMMFWYRQQPGQSLTLIATANQGSEATYESGFVIDKFPISRPNLTFSTLTVSNMSPEDSSIYLCSVEDQRGRSGNTIYFGEGSWLTVV.

This rearrangement joins TRBV25-1 to TRBJ2-1; D remains unclear. The CDR3 totals 15 residues. V was clipped by 4 bases and J by 6 bases, with 16 bases between them. Per the germline V gene, CDR1 is MGHDK and CDR2 is SYGVNS. The CDR3 here is CASSGLSASRNEQFF. CDR3 nucleotides: TGTGCCAGCAGTGGACTTAGTGCCTCTCGCAATGAGCAGTTCTTC.

The CDR3 DNA reads TGTGCCATCAGTGAGGGGTCTCAGGTCTCCTACGAGCAGTACTTC. This codes for CAISEGSQVSYEQYF. The rearrangement joins TRBV10-3 to TRBJ2-7; D ambiguous. Germline lookup yields CDR1 ENHRY and CDR2 SYGVKD. Trimming left V 2 bases short and J 0 bases short, with 11 bases between. The CDR3 consists of 15 residues.

The rearrangement uses TRBV18 and TRBJ1-5, with D perhaps TRBD1 (5 bases). CDR3 length: 14 residues. The germline V and J ends were trimmed by 5 bases and 7 bases, with 15 bases remaining between them. Germline assignment: CDR1 KGHSH and CDR2 LQKENI. The CDR3 DNA reads as TGTGCCAGCTCAACAAGCGGGGGAACCCAGCCCCAGCATTTT. Translating it yields CASSTSGGTQPQHF.

The chain couples TRBV29-1 to TRBJ2-3, with D perhaps matching TRBD2 (6 bases). This CDR3 contains 12 residues. V was pared by 7 bases and J by 3 bases, with 11 bases between. Germline CDR1 and CDR2: SQVTM and ANQGSEA. Here the CDR3 DNA reads TGCAGCGCCGTCCGGGGGACAGATACGCAGTATTTT. Translation gives CSAVRGTDTQYF.

The V call is TRBV5-1, the J call TRBJ2-7; D ambiguous. CDR1 is SGHRS and CDR2 is YFSETQ in the germline V gene. The V and J ends lost 1 base and 0 bases respectively, with 5 bases between them. CDR3 length: 13 amino acids. CDR3 amino acids: CASSLTDSYEQYF. The CDR3 bases are TGCGCCAGCAGCTTGACAGACTCCTACGAGCAGTACTTC.

The rearrangement uses TRBV4-2 and TRBJ2-7; D may be TRBD2 (6 bases). The CDR3 totals 15 residues. With 4 bases removed from V and 0 bases from J, the gap between germline ends came to 13 bases. The V gene's germline CDR1 is LGHNA and CDR2 YNFKEQ. CDR3 bases: TGTGCCAGCAGCCGTGGGGACTGGAGCTCCTACGAGCAGTACTTC. This translates into CASSRGDWSSYEQYF.

J is TRBJ2-7 and V is TRBV5-1; tentative D call: TRBD2 (6 bases). Trimming left V 5 bases short and J 2 bases short, with 20 bases between. Germline CDR1 reads SGHRS; CDR2 reads YFSETQ. This CDR3 comprises 16 residues. The CDR3 DNA reads TGCGCCAGCAGGGAGGGGTTTATTAGCAGTGCCTACGAGCAGTACTTC. Amino acids: CASREGFISSAYEQYF.

The chain joins TRBV12-5 to TRBJ2-5; 11 bases map to TRBD1. The CDR3 consists of 16 residues. Germline V gene lookup returns CDR1 LGHNT and CDR2 FRNRAP. The V gene end was trimmed by 7 bases and the J gene end by 5 bases; junction bases not matched to a gene: 12. The CDR3 here is CASAEAPDRGLETQYF. CDR3 DNA sequence: TGTGCTAGTGCCGAGGCTCCGGACAGGGGGCTTGAGACCCAGTACTTC. The whole variable domain, filled in from reference TRBV12-5 and TRBJ2-5, reads DARVTQTPRHKVTEMGQEVTMRCQPILGHNTVFWYRQTMMQGLELLAYFRNRAPLDDSGMPKDRFSAEMPDATLATLKIQPSEPRDSAVYFCASAEAPDRGLETQYFGPGTRLLVL.

V is TRBV14 and J is TRBJ2-7; 12 nucleotides agree with TRBD2. CDR1 is SGHDN and CDR2 is FVKESK in the germline V gene. V lost 1 base and J lost 3; bases outside the gene matches: 13. There are 19 residues in the CDR3. The CDR3 DNA reads as TGTGCCAGCAGCCAAGTCCCGGGACAAGAACTAGCGGGAGGCTACGAGCAGTACTTC. It codes for CASSQVPGQELAGGYEQYF. The whole variable domain, remainder taken from reference TRBV14 and TRBJ2-7, is EAGVTQFPSHSVIEKGQTVTLRCDPISGHDNLYWYRRVMGKEIKFLLHFVKESKQDESGMPNNRFLAERTGGTYSTLKVQPAELEDSGVYFCASSQVPGQELAGGYEQYFGPGTRLTVT.

The gene calls are TRBV6-1 and TRBJ2-5; 9 nucleotides agree with TRBD1. Trimming removed 5 bases from V and 5 bases from J; junction bases left unmatched: 9. CDR1 and CDR2 (germline): MNHNS, SASEGT. The CDR3 is made up of 15 amino acids. For the CDR3, the DNA is TGTGCCAGCAGTCAGGACAGGGGTCGCGGGGAGACCCAGTACTTC. Protein: CASSQDRGRGETQYF.

The chain carries TRBV2 and TRBJ1-1, with 7 bases identical to TRBD1. This CDR3 contains 15 residues. Germline CDR1 and CDR2: SNHLY and FYNNEI. The junction had 10 bases not matched to a gene; V was cut back by 4 bases and J by 5 bases. Written as DNA, the CDR3 is TGTGCCAGCAGTGCCCAGGGGGTAAGCGGGACTGAAGCTTTCTTT. Translating gives CASSAQGVSGTEAFF.

CDR3 loop: CAIRRDSEETQYF. DNA for the CDR3: TGTGCCATTCGTCGGGACTCCGAAGAGACCCAGTACTTC. The chain has TRBV2 and TRBJ2-5; weak D call: TRBD2 (6 bases). Per the germline V gene, CDR1 is SNHLY and CDR2 is FYNNEI. The germline V and J ends were trimmed by 10 bases and 3 bases, with 15 bases remaining between them. The CDR3 covers 13 residues.

The chain combines TRBV6-5 with TRBJ2-2; unclear D gene. CDR1 and CDR2 (germline): MNHEY, SVGAGI. This CDR3 comprises 15 residues. The V end was cut by 0 bases, the J end by 5 bases, with 10 bases between. The CDR3 DNA reads as TGTGCCAGCAGTTACTCTTCCGGGTATACCGGGGAGCTGTTTTTT. As protein: CASSYSSGYTGELFF.

The V call is TRBV5-1, the J call TRBJ2-6, with 7 bases identical to TRBD1. This CDR3 spans 17 amino acids. Germline trimming cut 4 bases from V and 0 bases from J; bases unmatched to any gene: 7. Germline V gene sequence: CDR1 SGHRS, CDR2 YFSETQ. The CDR3 protein is CASSLDRLSSGANVLTF. CDR3 DNA sequence: TGCGCCAGCAGCCTGGACAGGTTAAGCTCTGGGGCCAACGTCCTGACTTTC.

The chain links TRBV29-1 to TRBJ2-7, with unresolved D. This CDR3 contains 13 residues. From germline, CDR1 is SQVTM and CDR2 ANQGSEA. V lost 5 bases and J 0 bases, leaving 11 bases between the germline ends. The CDR3, as DNA: TGCAGCGTTTCTTCACAGCTCTCCTACGAGCAGTACTTC. Its translation is CSVSSQLSYEQYF.

The V and J genes are TRBV4-2 and TRBJ2-5; 7 nucleotides align to TRBD2. Germline V CDR1 and CDR2: LGHNA, YNFKEQ. The CDR3 loop spans 17 amino acids. The trim removed 2 bases at V and 8 bases at J, leaving 17 bases unmatched. The chain's CDR3 is CASSQRIATSRSDTQYF. DNA for the CDR3: TGTGCCAGCAGCCAACGTATAGCGACTAGCAGGTCTGATACCCAGTACTTC.

The V call is TRBV5-4, the J call TRBJ1-4; D perhaps matches TRBD1 (5 bases). The CDR3 runs to 14 residues. Trimming took 1 base from V and 6 from J, leaving 10 bases between them. The germline V gene has CDR1 SGHNT and CDR2 YYREEE (reference sequence). Here the CDR3 DNA reads TGTGCCAGCAGCTTGTCAGGGAACGATGAAAAACTGTTTTTT. It yields the protein CASSLSGNDEKLFF.

The chain employs TRBV6-6 and TRBJ1-2; tentatively, D is TRBD1 (5 bases). There are 13 residues in the CDR3. V shed 1 base and J shed 6 bases, with 9 bases lying between them. Germline CDR1 MNHNY, CDR2 SVGAGI (reference sequence). CDR3 amino acids: CASSYLDTHGYTF. CDR3 DNA sequence: TGTGCCAGCAGTTACTTGGACACCCATGGCTACACCTTC.

This CDR3 reads CASSEVADEKLFF. The CDR3, as DNA: TGTGCCAGCAGTGAAGTAGCGGATGAAAAACTGTTTTTT. The chain recombines TRBV6-1 with TRBJ1-4, with unresolved D. Trimming pared 1 base from V and 6 bases from J, leaving 6 bases between. This CDR3 has 13 amino acids. Germline V gene lookup returns CDR1 MNHNS and CDR2 SASEGT.

V usage is TRBV6-6 and J usage is TRBJ1-2; D gene unclear. CDR3 size: 13 residues. Germline V CDR1 and CDR2: MNHNY, SVGAGI (reference sequence). The V end was cut by 9 bases, the J end by 6 bases, with 17 bases between. CDR3 amino acids: CASRKEVVDGYTF. As DNA, the CDR3 is TGTGCCAGTCGAAAGGAGGTGGTGGATGGCTACACCTTC.

This chain links TRBV10-1 with TRBJ2-2; D call uncertain. Per the germline V gene, CDR1 is WNHNN and CDR2 is SYGVQD (reference sequence). Between the trimmed V and J ends, which lost 4 bases and 1 base, there was a span of 7 bases. The CDR3 runs to 14 residues. The CDR3 is CASSVQENTGELFF. DNA for the CDR3: TGCGCCAGCAGTGTGCAGGAGAACACCGGGGAGCTGTTTTTT.